The 6 T cell receptor beta chains below all came from one sample that was sequenced in a study of blood T cell repertoires in COVID-19. This table comes from immunoSEQ multiplex PCR, and its TCRdb copy is limited to in-frame clones, with some not included. The data hold some 240,000 clones, with roughly four fifths observed a single time. The specimen was peripheral blood. The receptors were sampled from an older woman with active or convalescent COVID-19.

In its sample, this clone was seen a few times. This rearrangement joins TRBV12-3 or TRBV12-4 to TRBJ2-3; D is unclear. The CDR3 is 13 residues long. Trimming left V 6 bases short and J 0 bases short, with 7 bases between. This chain's CDR3 is CASSPYSTDTQYF. In DNA form, the CDR3 reads TGTGCCAGCAGCCCTTATAGCACAGATACGCAGTATTTT.

This clone was seen at least ten times. The rearrangement joins TRBV9 to TRBJ2-1, with 8 bases fitting TRBD2. V was pared by 0 bases and J by 9 bases, with 8 bases of the junction left unmatched. Germline V lookup: CDR1 SGDLS, CDR2 YYNGEE. This CDR3 contains 15 residues. The CDR3 DNA sequence: TGTGCCAGCAGCGTAGGACTAGCGCGTAATGGTGAGCAGTTCTTC. Translated, it gives CASSVGLARNGEQFF.

This clone came up a few times. This rearrangement joins TRBV20-1 to TRBJ2-5, with 7 bases that match TRBD1. CDR3 size: 15 residues. The V and J ends lost 3 bases and 2 bases, in that order; junction bases with no gene match: 9. Germline V gene data show CDR1 as DFQATT and CDR2 as SNEGSKA (reference sequence). The CDR3 DNA follows: TGCAGTGCTAGTCCCCCTCGACAGGGACAAGAGACCCAGTACTTC. Its translation is CSASPPRQGQETQYF.

This rearrangement joins TRBV21-1 to TRBJ2-5; TRBD2 was called by the table and not checked on the DNA. TRBV21-1 represents a pseudogene. This CDR3 is 17 amino acids long. The CDR3 coding sequence is TGTGCCAGCAGCGTCCCGGGACTAGCGGGGGGCCAAGAGACCCAGTACTTC. It codes for CASSVPGLAGGQETQYF.

V and J are TRBV19 and TRBJ1-1; D is perhaps TRBD1 (5 bases). V lost 4 bases and J lost 1, with 10 bases in between. Germline-derived CDR1 and CDR2 are LNHDA and SQIVND (reference sequence). The CDR3 has 14 residues. The CDR3 sequence: CASSKRGSNTEAFF. The CDR3 region has the DNA TGTGCCAGTAGTAAAAGGGGTTCGAACACTGAAGCTTTCTTT.

The chain links TRBV5-8 to TRBJ2-5, with TRBD1 matching over 7 bases. The CDR3 sequence is 17 residues long. Per germline, CDR1 SGHTS and CDR2 YDEGEE. Unmatched junction bases numbered 18, after V lost 3 bases and J lost 7 bases. The CDR3 DNA sequence: TGTGCCAGCAGCTGGGAACAGGGGCTTCTTTTACGCGGGACCCAGTACTTC. Its protein product is CASSWEQGLLLRGTQYF. Variable domain in full (rest from reference TRBV5-8 and TRBJ2-5): EAGVTQSPTHLIKTRGQQATLRCSPISGHTSVYWYQQALGLGLQFLLWYDEGEERNRGNFPPRFSGRQFPNYSSELNVNALELEDSALYLCASSWEQGLLLRGTQYFGPGTRLLVL.